This T cell receptor beta chain was documented in a study of blood T cell repertoires in COVID-19. About the research overall: Material from acute and convalescent COVID-19 was sourced from the United States, Italy and Spain. PBMCs, B-cell-depleted T cells, or T cells were the source of the cDNA or gDNA that made up the material.

This CDR3 comprises 18 residues. J lost 0 bases, V lost 5 bases, and 8 bases had no gene match. CDR1 is SNHLY and CDR2 is FYNNEI in the germline V gene. As handled by the study authors: Amplifying reference gene primers gave estimates of nucleated cell counts. Some clones are missing from TCRdb's copy, which holds only in-frame ones; the method was immunoSEQ multiplex PCR. V, J and clone size were drawn from that table, and D and trimming were deduced from the DNA. The sample shows 150,000 to 200,000 clones, around four fifths of them seen only once. This sequence joins TRBV2 and TRBJ2-1; TRBD2 matches 12 bases. This clonotype originated in a woman aged 80 or over with acute or convalescent COVID-19. Material for sequencing was peripheral blood. CDR3 in DNA: TGTGCCAGCAGTACGACTAGCGGGGGCCCTATCTCCTACAATGAGCAGTTCTTC. It codes for CASSTTSGGPISYNEQFF.